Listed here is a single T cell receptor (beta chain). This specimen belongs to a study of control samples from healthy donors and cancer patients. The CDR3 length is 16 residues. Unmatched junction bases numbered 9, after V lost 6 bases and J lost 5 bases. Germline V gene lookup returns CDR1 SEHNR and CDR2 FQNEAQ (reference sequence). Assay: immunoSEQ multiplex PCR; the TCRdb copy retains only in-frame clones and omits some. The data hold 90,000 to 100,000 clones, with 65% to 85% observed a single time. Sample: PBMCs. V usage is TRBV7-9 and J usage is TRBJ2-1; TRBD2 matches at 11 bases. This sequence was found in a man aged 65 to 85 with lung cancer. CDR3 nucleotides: TGTGCCAGCAGGCACCAACTAGCGGGGGACAACAATGAGCAGTTCTTC. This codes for CASRHQLAGDNNEQFF.